This entry lists 18 T cell receptor beta chains sequenced from one sample in a study of T cells in Graves' hyperthyroidism and ophthalmopathy. The CDR3 regions of TCR beta were amplified from RNA transcripts. With the HTBI primer set, the TCR CDR3 went through a first round of RT-PCR. Via MiXCR, TCRdb re-called the multiplex PCR reads, giving one row per CDR3 protein. The sample has 500,000 to 600,000 distinct CDR3 sequences, about half seen once. The sample consisted of peripheral blood or thyroid tissue (not recorded which). Every receptor here comes from a woman aged 18-35 years with Graves' hyperthyroidism.

This clonotype was observed at least ten times. The chain carries TRBV29-1 and TRBJ1-2, with TRBD1 as a possible D gene (6 bases). Germline V CDR1 and CDR2: SQVTM, ANQGSEA. Trimming removed 4 bases from V and 0 bases from J, with 9 bases in between. The CDR3 runs 13 residues. The CDR3 protein is CSVGRTANYGYTF. The CDR3 region has the DNA TGCAGCGTTGGCCGGACAGCTAACTATGGCTACACCTTC. Based on the CDR3 plus reference TRBV29-1 and TRBJ1-2, the full variable domain is SAVISQKPSRDICQRGTSLTIQCQVDSQVTMMFWYRQQPGQSLTLIATANQGSEATYESGFVIDKFPISRPNLTFSTLTVSNMSPEDSSIYLCSVGRTANYGYTFGSGTRLTVV.

V gene TRBV7-2 combines with J gene TRBJ2-3; 12 bases agree with TRBD2. The V gene end was trimmed by 7 bases and the J gene end by 6 bases; junction bases not matched to a gene: 8. The CDR3 is 15 residues long. CDR1 SGHTA and CDR2 FQGNSA come from the germline V gene. The CDR3 sequence: CASNLAGGPMDTQYF. Written as DNA, the CDR3 is TGTGCCAGCAACCTAGCGGGAGGGCCTATGGATACGCAGTATTTT.

The rearrangement links TRBV5-6 to TRBJ1-2; 10 positions agree with TRBD1. Trimming cost V 4 bases and J 8 bases; bases outside gene matches: 5. The germline V gene has CDR1 SGHDT and CDR2 YYEEEE. The CDR3 spans 13 residues. CDR3: CASSGTGVGGYTF. The DNA of the CDR3 is TGTGCCAGCAGCGGGACAGGGGTTGGCGGCTACACCTTC. Based on the CDR3 plus reference TRBV5-6 and TRBJ1-2, the full variable domain is DAGVTQSPTHLIKTRGQQVTLRCSPKSGHDTVSWYQQALGQGPQFIFQYYEEEERQRGNFPDRFSGHQFPNYSSELNVNALLLGDSALYLCASSGTGVGGYTFGSGTRLTVV.

The chain employs TRBV20-1 and TRBJ1-1; D gene uncertain. This CDR3 is built from 16 residues. The germline CDR1 and CDR2 sequences are DFQATT and SNEGSKA (reference sequence). V lost 6 bases and J 7 bases, leaving 27 bases between the germline ends. As DNA, the CDR3 is TGCAGTGCCAGATTCTCCGGGAGGGCCTCCTACAATGAAGCTTTCTTT. This sequence encodes CSARFSGRASYNEAFF.

The chain employs TRBV13 and TRBJ2-5; possibly TRBD1 or TRBD2 for D (5 bases each). The DNA end is more similar to TRBJ2-1, so the J call may be wrong. Germline values: CDR1 PRHDT, CDR2 FYEKMQ (reference sequence). This CDR3 spans 14 amino acids. The CDR3 DNA is TGTGCCAGCAGCTCGGGGCAGGGTAGCCATGAGCAGTTCTTC. Translating gives CASSSGQGSHEQFF.

V is TRBV6-6 and J is TRBJ1-3, with TRBD1 identical over 8 bases. Trimming cost V 5 bases and J 4 bases; bases outside gene matches: 10. The CDR3 is 16 amino acids. CDR1 is MNHNY and CDR2 is SVGAGI in the germline V gene (reference sequence). The CDR3 spells CASSEARQGFGNTIYF. CDR3 nucleotide sequence: TGTGCCAGCAGTGAAGCAAGACAGGGGTTCGGAAACACCATATATTTT.

Turning to this clonotype: A read error may produce the germline difference seen at one junction end. The chain uses TRBV25-1 and TRBJ2-7, with 9 bases fitting TRBD2. From germline, CDR1 is MGHDK and CDR2 SYGVNS. The CDR3 is 15 amino acids. This CDR3 is CACSVWGLAGNEQYF. The CDR3, as DNA: TGTGCCTGCAGTGTGTGGGGGCTAGCGGGAAACGAGCAGTACTTC.

This clonotype was seen just once. The chain has TRBV12-3 or TRBV12-4 and TRBJ2-5, with 8 bases identical to TRBD2. The J call may be faulty, since TRBJ2-1 better matches the DNA end. This CDR3 spans 16 amino acids. For the CDR3, the DNA is TGTGCCAGCAGTTTAGCCGGAGCGGGAGAAGACAATGAGCAGTTCTTC. Translated: CASSLAGAGEDNEQFF.

Remarks on this clonotype: Its ends do not fully match the called genes, so a read error is possible. The rearrangement joins TRBV6-1 to TRBJ2-2, with D possibly matching TRBD1 (6 bases). The CDR3 length is 13 residues. Germline V gene lookup returns CDR1 MNHNS and CDR2 SASEGT. The CDR3 protein is CASIGGGYNEQFF. Here the CDR3 DNA reads TGTGCCAGCATAGGTGGGGGCTACAATGAGCAGTTTTTT.

This clonotype was picked up many times. The J gene is TRBJ2-7, the V gene TRBV6-5, with TRBD1 matching over 8 bases. The V segment lost 2 bases and the J segment 3 bases; nucleotides outside the gene matches: 9. There are 16 residues in the CDR3. Per the germline V gene, CDR1 is MNHEY and CDR2 is SVGAGI. The CDR3 region has the DNA TGTGCCAGCAGTTACACATTGACAGGGGCCAGCTACGAGCAGTACTTC. Amino acid sequence: CASSYTLTGASYEQYF.

Many counts were recorded for this clonotype. The rearrangement joins TRBV20-1 to TRBJ1-2; maybe TRBD1 (5 bases). The CDR3 is 12 amino acids. Trimming shortened V by 6 bases and J by 4 bases, and 12 bases separated the two germline ends. Germline-derived CDR1 and CDR2 are DFQATT and SNEGSKA (reference sequence). The CDR3 spells CSAAGGVYGYTF. CDR3 coding DNA: TGCAGTGCAGCGGGGGGTGTCTATGGCTACACCTTC.

This sequence joins TRBV29-1 and TRBJ2-5; D gene uncertain. Trimming removed 6 bases at V and 3 bases at J, with 11 bases between. The CDR3 runs 12 residues. The germline CDR1 and CDR2 sequences are SQVTM and ANQGSEA. CDR3 amino acids: CSVGQSEETQYF. As DNA, the CDR3 is TGCAGCGTAGGGCAATCCGAAGAGACCCAGTACTTC.

At least ten counts were recorded for this clonotype. As DNA, the CDR3 is TGTGCCACCAGCAGAGATCAGAGAGGGGGCGCGCCTAATGAAAAACTGTTTTTT. Its translation is CATSRDQRGGAPNEKLFF. The rearrangement uses TRBV15 and TRBJ1-4, with 7 nucleotides matching TRBD1. The junction had 10 bases not matched to a gene; V was cut back by 0 bases and J by 3 bases. This CDR3 region has 18 residues. CDR1 and CDR2 from the germline V gene are LNHNV and YYDKDF (reference sequence).

A few counts support this clonotype. The CDR3 DNA follows: TGCAGTTTAGAGGGGAGTCAGCCCCAGCATTTT. Its translation: CSLEGSQPQHF. This chain connects TRBV29-1 to TRBJ1-5; TRBD1 is a possible D gene (5 bases). Germline V gene lookup returns CDR1 SQVTM and CDR2 ANQGSEA. This CDR3 comprises 11 residues. Using reference TRBV29-1 and TRBJ1-5 for the parts outside the CDR3, the full variable domain is SAVISQKPSRDICQRGTSLTIQCQVDSQVTMMFWYRQQPGQSLTLIATANQGSEATYESGFVIDKFPISRPNLTFSTLTVSNMSPEDSSIYLCSLEGSQPQHFGDGTRLSIL.

J is TRBJ2-7 and V is TRBV2, with D unresolved. The CDR3 runs to 11 residues. With 8 bases removed from V and 5 bases from J, the gap between germline ends came to 10 bases. From germline, CDR1 is SNHLY and CDR2 FYNNEI. CDR3 in amino acids: CASGPLNEQYF. CDR3 nucleotides: TGTGCCAGCGGGCCTCTAAACGAGCAGTACTTC. The full variable domain, with the rest looked up from reference TRBV2 and TRBJ2-7, is EPEVTQTPSHQVTQMGQEVILRCVPISNHLYFYWYRQILGQKVEFLVSFYNNEISEKSEIFDDQFSVERPDGSNFTLKIRSTKLEDSAMYFCASGPLNEQYFGPGTRLTVT.

The CDR3 DNA reads as TGCAGTGCATTGTCCCCAGCGGTATATAATTCACCCCTCCACTTT. It encodes CSALSPAVYNSPLHF. The chain has TRBV20-1 and TRBJ1-6; D remains ambiguous. Trimming removed 6 bases from V and 4 bases from J, with 16 bases in between. CDR1 and CDR2 (germline): DFQATT, SNEGSKA (reference sequence). The CDR3 is 15 amino acids.

This clonotype appeared many times. The rearrangement joins TRBV7-9 to TRBJ1-2, with TRBD1 as a possible D gene (6 bases). The CDR3 runs 15 residues. V was shortened by 1 base and J by 7 bases, with 16 bases between the two germline ends. Germline V gene data show CDR1 as SEHNR and CDR2 as FQNEAQ (reference sequence). The CDR3 DNA sequence: TGTGCCAGCAGCTTAGGGGCGGACAGCTACCGTGGCTACACCTTC. Translation: CASSLGADSYRGYTF. Variable domain in full (rest from reference TRBV7-9 and TRBJ1-2): DTGVSQNPRHKITKRGQNVTFRCDPISEHNRLYWYRQTLGQGPEFLTYFQNEAQLEKSRLLSDRFSAERPKGSFSTLEIQRTEQGDSAMYLCASSLGADSYRGYTFGSGTRLTVV.

CDR3 amino acids: CAISLGTSVYNEQFF. CDR3 coding DNA: TGTGCCATCAGCCTCGGGACTAGCGTATACAATGAGCAGTTCTTC. The V call is TRBV10-3, the J call TRBJ2-1; 10 bases agree with TRBD2. CDR1 is ENHRY and CDR2 is SYGVKD in the germline V gene. This CDR3 is 15 amino acids long. J gave up 4 bases and V 6 bases, and 6 bases lay outside the gene matches.